This T cell receptor beta chain derives from a study of cytomegalovirus exposure and HLA in healthy donors. Germline loops: CDR1 SGHRS, CDR2 YFSETQ. CDR3 length equals 15 residues. V gave up 4 bases and J gave up 4 bases, with 15 bases separating them. A multiplex PCR was run with 60 Vbeta primers and 13 Jbeta primers. Libraries were prepared by immunoSEQ multiplex PCR; TCRdb keeps only in-frame clonotypes and omits some of them. The data contain approximately 35,000 clones, about 70% of them singletons. This sequence joins TRBV5-1 and TRBJ1-5; D might be TRBD1 (6 bases). This clonotype was obtained from a man aged 40-55 years in good health and CMV-seropositive. The source material was PBMCs. The CDR3 is CASSVGTPGNQPQHF. CDR3 sequence (DNA): TGCGCCAGCAGCGTAGGGACACCCGGAAATCAGCCCCAGCATTTT. The full variable domain, completed using reference TRBV5-1 and TRBJ1-5, is KAGVTQTPRYLIKTRGQQVTLSCSPISGHRSVSWYQQTPGQGLQFLFEYFSETQRNKGNFPGRFSGRQFSNSRSEMNVSTLELGDSALYLCASSVGTPGNQPQHFGDGTRLSIL.